A single sample gave rise to the 15 T cell receptor beta chains below, sequenced in a study of cytomegalovirus exposure and HLA in healthy donors. The PCR used 60 Vbeta and 13 Jbeta primers. Profiling relied on immunoSEQ multiplex PCR, and the TCRdb table lists in-frame clones only, not all of them. The sample holds approximately 120,000 clones, approximately 87% seen once. The sequenced material came from PBMCs. These receptor sequences come from a man aged 18 to 30 in good health and CMV-seropositive.

The J gene is TRBJ2-1, the V gene TRBV6-1, with D maybe TRBD2 (6 bases). V was pared by 6 bases and J by 12 bases, with 24 bases between. Germline CDR1 and CDR2: MNHNS and SASEGT. The CDR3 is 15 amino acids. The CDR3 is CASSLVGVAAEGQFF. The CDR3 nucleotides are TGTGCCAGCAGCCTAGTTGGGGTAGCGGCGGAGGGGCAGTTCTTC.

This clone was recorded once. The rearrangement uses TRBV28 and TRBJ1-4, with a tentative D call TRBD1 (6 bases). This CDR3 has 15 residues. Germline CDR1 is MDHEN and CDR2 is SYDVKM. Trimming pared 5 bases from V and 11 bases from J, leaving 21 bases between. This chain's CDR3 is CASSTRTEPLRKLFF. CDR3 bases: TGTGCCAGCAGTACCCGGACAGAACCACTCAGGAAACTGTTTTTT.

The rearrangement joins TRBV9 to TRBJ2-5, with D perhaps TRBD2 (6 bases). In germline, CDR1 is SGDLS, CDR2 YYNGEE. V lost 3 bases, J lost 5 bases, and 11 bases lay in between. The CDR3 is 13 amino acids. The DNA for the CDR3 is TGTGCCAGCAGCGACGGCGGGGTTGAGACCCAGTACTTC. This sequence encodes CASSDGGVETQYF.

J is TRBJ1-2 and V is TRBV6-5; weak D call: TRBD1 (5 bases). V was pared by 4 bases and J by 5 bases, with 11 bases between. CDR3 length: 13 amino acids. Germline CDR1 is MNHEY and CDR2 is SVGAGI. This CDR3 is CASSSQGGYGYTF. The CDR3 nucleotides read TGTGCCAGCAGTTCGCAGGGAGGGTATGGCTACACCTTC.

As DNA, the CDR3 is TGTGCCAGCAGCCCAGGGACAGTATCACCCCTCCACTTT. It is translated as CASSPGTVSPLHF. V is TRBV4-2 and J is TRBJ1-6; 7 positions agree with TRBD1. After removal of 4 bases from V and 10 bases from J, the junction contained 4 bases not matched to a gene. Germline V lookup: CDR1 LGHNA, CDR2 YNFKEQ. The CDR3 has 13 amino acids.

This chain connects TRBV5-1 to TRBJ2-7; 8 bases map to TRBD1. This CDR3 contains 15 residues. CDR1 SGHRS and CDR2 YFSETQ come from the germline V gene. J gave up 2 bases and V 4 bases, and 8 bases lay outside the gene matches. CDR3 coding DNA: TGCGCCAGCAGCACCGGACAGGGACCTACCTACGAGCAGTACTTC. The encoded protein is CASSTGQGPTYEQYF.

V is TRBV5-4 and J is TRBJ1-2, with D possibly TRBD1 on 6 matching bases. This CDR3 contains 18 residues. The V gene's germline CDR1 is SGHNT and CDR2 YYREEE (reference sequence). V was trimmed by 0 bases and J by 7 bases, leaving 25 bases between them. The DNA for the CDR3 is TGTGCCAGCAGCTTGGCTATGGGCAGGGGAAGTTTTTTCGTTGGCTACACCTTC. Translation: CASSLAMGRGSFFVGYTF.

This chain joins TRBV6-1 and TRBJ2-2; D gene unclear. V lost 0 bases and J lost 1, with 9 bases in between. In germline, CDR1 is MNHNS, CDR2 SASEGT. This CDR3 is 16 amino acids long. The CDR3 DNA reads as TGTGCCAGCAGTGAAGCTCGCAGTCTGAACACCGGGGAGCTGTTTTTT. This translates into CASSEARSLNTGELFF.

The CDR3 bases are TGTGCCAGCAGCAACCGGGACAGGAACACTGAAGCTTTCTTT. Its protein product is CASSNRDRNTEAFF. The V call is TRBV5-4, the J call TRBJ1-1; 7 bases fit TRBD1. V was pared by 4 bases and J by 1 base, with 4 bases of the junction left unmatched. This CDR3 comprises 14 residues. Per germline, CDR1 SGHNT and CDR2 YYREEE (reference sequence).

This chain uses TRBV11-2 with TRBJ2-7; possible D gene TRBD2, 6 bases. The ends were cut back, 7 bases at V and 4 bases at J, with 20 bases in the middle. Germline V CDR1 and CDR2: SGHAT, FQNNGV. The length of the CDR3 is 15 residues. The CDR3 is CASTGQIAERYEQYF. CDR3 DNA sequence: TGTGCCAGCACAGGCCAAATAGCGGAGAGATACGAGCAGTACTTC.

The genes are TRBV19 and TRBJ1-5, with TRBD1 matching 8 bases. Germline CDR1 and CDR2: LNHDA and SQIVND (reference sequence). V lost 9 bases to trimming and J lost 3 bases; unmatched junction nucleotides: 7. The CDR3 has 14 residues. Here the CDR3 DNA reads TGTGCCAGCGCAGGGGGCGCAAACAATCAGCCCCAGCATTTT. Encoded protein: CASAGGANNQPQHF.

The V and J genes are TRBV7-9 and TRBJ2-2; D is ambiguous. The CDR3 totals 16 residues. Looked up from germline, CDR1 is SEHNR and CDR2 is FQNEAQ (reference sequence). Trimming left V 5 bases short and J 4 bases short, with 17 bases between. CDR3 region: CASSAEISTGTGELFF. In DNA form, the CDR3 reads TGTGCCAGCAGCGCTGAAATCTCGACTGGCACCGGGGAGCTGTTTTTT.

The rearrangement joins TRBV4-1 to TRBJ2-5, with D perhaps TRBD1 (6 bases). Judging by the DNA end, TRBJ2-7 fits better; the J call may be wrong. The CDR3 totals 14 residues. CDR1 and CDR2 from the germline V gene are MGHRA and YSYEKL. CDR3 in amino acids: CASSQGDTAYEQYF. CDR3 nucleotide sequence: TGCGCCAGCAGCCAAGGGGACACAGCCTACGAGCAGTACTTC.

The table lists this clone with a count of one. The chain is built from TRBV9 and TRBJ1-1; no clear D gene. Per the germline V gene, CDR1 is SGDLS and CDR2 is YYNGEE. CDR3 length: 13 amino acids. V dropped 0 bases and J dropped 4 bases, with 7 bases sitting between them. The CDR3 loop reads CASSVEGGTEAFF. CDR3 coding DNA: TGTGCCAGCAGCGTAGAAGGAGGCACTGAAGCTTTCTTT.

V gene TRBV11-2 combines with J gene TRBJ1-1, with 10 bases identical to TRBD1. CDR1 and CDR2 (germline): SGHAT, FQNNGV. The CDR3 covers 11 residues. The junction had 1 base not matched to a gene; V was cut back by 7 bases and J by 8 bases. CDR3 sequence reads: CASKGQGEAFF. As DNA, the CDR3 is TGTGCCAGCAAGGGACAGGGGGAAGCTTTCTTT.